The 5 T cell receptor beta chains given below trace back to one sample, sequenced in a study of blood T cell repertoires in COVID-19. Method: immunoSEQ multiplex PCR; TCRdb's copy keeps in-frame clones and lacks some. The table shows some 240,000 clones, with roughly 85% occurring only once. The specimen was peripheral blood. The source of these receptors is a woman aged 70-85 years with COVID-19, enrolled during active disease.

This rearrangement joins TRBV30 to TRBJ1-6; 9 nucleotides line up with TRBD1. The CDR3 loop spans 13 amino acids. Germline V gene sequence: CDR1 GTSNPN, CDR2 SVGIG (reference sequence). V dropped 1 base and J dropped 8; count of bases not matched to a gene: 0. CDR3 sequence (DNA): TGTGCCTGGAGTGGGGACAGGGATTCACCCCTCCACTTT. Translation: CAWSGDRDSPLHF.

This clone has a single count. The chain links TRBV6-2 or TRBV6-3 to TRBJ2-5; the D gene is possibly TRBD1 (5 bases). The CDR3 is made up of 16 amino acids. V lost 6 bases, J lost 1 base, and 18 bases lay in between. Germline V gene lookup returns CDR1 MNHEY and CDR2 SVGEGT. For the CDR3, the DNA is TGTGCCAGCAGCCCGGGCGGCCAGGGCTTCCAAGAGACCCAGTACTTC. Protein: CASSPGGQGFQETQYF.

The chain couples TRBV7-2 to TRBJ2-5; D possibly corresponds to TRBD1 (5 bases). The CDR3 has 12 residues. V was trimmed by 3 bases and J by 5 bases, leaving 7 bases between them. Germline V CDR1 and CDR2: SGHTA, FQGNSA. CDR3 bases: TGTGCCAGCAGCTTGGCAGGGGAGACCCAGTACTTC. This codes for CASSLAGETQYF.

This rearrangement joins TRBV7-2 to TRBJ2-3; no definite D call. CDR1 and CDR2 from the germline V gene are SGHTA and FQGNSA. The germline V and J ends were trimmed by 5 bases and 1 base, with 16 bases remaining between them. CDR3 length: 16 amino acids. The CDR3 DNA reads TGTGCCAGCAGCACCACCCGAGCCCGGGGCACAGATACGCAGTATTTT. Residues: CASSTTRARGTDTQYF. Based on the CDR3 plus reference TRBV7-2 and TRBJ2-3, the full variable domain is GAGVSQSPSNKVTEKGKDVELRCDPISGHTALYWYRQSLGQGLEFLIYFQGNSAPDKSGLPSDRFSAERTGGSVSTLTIQRTQQEDSAVYLCASSTTRARGTDTQYFGPGTRLTVL.

The V call is TRBV4-2, the J call TRBJ1-3, with 7 nucleotides matching TRBD1. Germline-derived CDR1 and CDR2 are LGHNA and YNFKEQ. Trimming took 3 bases from V and 2 from J; bases not matched to a gene: 7. The CDR3 consists of 16 residues. The CDR3 sequence: CASSQAYRGPGNTIYF. DNA of the CDR3: TGTGCCAGCAGCCAGGCCTACAGGGGACCTGGAAACACCATATATTTT.